The 28 T cell receptor beta chains listed next were all sequenced from one sample in a study of CD8 T cells in Susac syndrome. When the RNA was reverse transcribed, random hexamers were used with an input of roughly 0.5 to 1 ug. TCRdb re-derived calls from the immunoSEQ multiplex PCR reads in MiXCR, one entry per CDR3 protein. Of about 130,000 distinct CDR3 sequences listed, roughly 94% were seen once; the top ten hold about 0.13%. Material: CD4+ T cells from PBMCs. The receptors shown here come from a human donor with multiple sclerosis.

V gene TRBV19 combines with J gene TRBJ2-7, with D maybe TRBD1 (5 bases). CDR1 is LNHDA and CDR2 is SQIVND in the germline V gene (reference sequence). This CDR3 comprises 13 residues. The V end was cut by 6 bases, the J end by 2 bases, with 11 bases between. Here the CDR3 reads CASRTTGTYEQYF. The CDR3 DNA reads TGTGCCAGTAGAACCACAGGTACCTACGAGCAGTACTTC.

This chain uses TRBV5-6 with TRBJ2-7; D is uncertain. Trimming took 1 base from V and 4 from J, leaving 12 bases between them. Germline V CDR1 and CDR2: SGHDT, YYEEEE. The CDR3 totals 14 residues. Here the CDR3 DNA reads TGTGCCAGCAGCTTGCTCACCCAAACTTACGAGCAGTACTTC. Translated: CASSLLTQTYEQYF.

CDR3 DNA: TGTGCCAGCAGGGGGACAGGGACGGAAAACACCATATATTTT. Translated, it gives CASRGTGTENTIYF. V and J are TRBV2 and TRBJ1-3, with 9 bases fitting TRBD1. After removal of 6 bases from V and 6 bases from J, the junction contained 6 bases not matched to a gene. Germline-derived CDR1 and CDR2 are SNHLY and FYNNEI. The CDR3 loop spans 14 amino acids. The full variable domain, rest sourced from reference TRBV2 and TRBJ1-3, is EPEVTQTPSHQVTQMGQEVILRCVPISNHLYFYWYRQILGQKVEFLVSFYNNEISEKSEIFDDQFSVERPDGSNFTLKIRSTKLEDSAMYFCASRGTGTENTIYFGEGSWLTVV.

V usage is TRBV18 and J usage is TRBJ1-2; no clear D gene. The CDR3 is made up of 12 amino acids. Trimming shortened V by 4 bases and J by 4 bases, and 7 bases separated the two germline ends. CDR1 and CDR2 from the germline V gene are KGHSH and LQKENI. Here the CDR3 DNA reads TGTGCCAGCTCACTCCTCACCTATGGCTACACCTTC. It is translated as CASSLLTYGYTF.

In nucleotides, the CDR3 is TGTGCCAGCAGTTACTCGACTGGGAGGGATAATTCACCCCTCCACTTT. As protein: CASSYSTGRDNSPLHF. The chain uses TRBV6-6 and TRBJ1-6; D remains unclear. CDR3 size: 16 residues. V was pared by 0 bases and J by 5 bases, with 11 bases between. Germline V gives CDR1 MNHNY, CDR2 SVGAGI (reference sequence).

This chain connects TRBV7-2 to TRBJ1-4; D perhaps matches TRBD1 (5 bases). The CDR3 is 18 residues long. V lost 5 bases and J lost 7, with 26 bases in between. CDR1 is SGHTA and CDR2 is FQGNSA in the germline V gene. Here the CDR3 DNA reads TGTGCCAGCAGCCTTACCGGGACCCCCGGAGTTGTTAGTGAAAAACTGTTTTTT. Translated, it gives CASSLTGTPGVVSEKLFF.

The chain couples TRBV3-1 to TRBJ1-2, with D possibly being TRBD1 (5 bases). V lost 3 bases to trimming and J lost 0 bases, with 11 bases between them. Per germline, CDR1 LGHDT and CDR2 YNNKEL (reference sequence). This CDR3 is 15 amino acids long. The CDR3 loop is CASSQPGRANYGYTF. The CDR3 DNA sequence: TGTGCCAGCAGCCAGCCAGGGAGGGCTAACTATGGCTACACCTTC.

The chain has TRBV2 and TRBJ2-1; D remains ambiguous. Trimming cost V 0 bases and J 7 bases, with 10 bases left between them. Per germline, CDR1 SNHLY and CDR2 FYNNEI. The CDR3 is 14 residues long. CDR3 bases: TGTGCCAGCAGTGAAGCGGTACATGTAAATGAGCAGTTCTTC. Residues: CASSEAVHVNEQFF.

The chain joins TRBV2 to TRBJ2-7; TRBD2 aligns across 9 bases. Germline loops: CDR1 SNHLY, CDR2 FYNNEI. J lost 7 bases, V lost 7 bases, and 14 bases had no gene match. CDR3 length: 15 residues. CDR3 nucleotide sequence: TGTGCCAGCAAAACTCTATTAGCGGGAGCTAAAGAGCAGTACTTC. This translates into CASKTLLAGAKEQYF.

V and J are TRBV29-1 and TRBJ1-2, with D hard to call. This CDR3 is built from 11 residues. CDR1 is SQVTM, CDR2 ANQGSEA, per germline. V shed 1 base and J shed 7 bases, with 7 bases lying between them. CDR3 nucleotides: TGCAGCGTTGAAGCGGGGTTTGGCTACACCTTC. Its translation is CSVEAGFGYTF. Combining the CDR3 with reference TRBV29-1 and TRBJ1-2 gives the whole variable domain SAVISQKPSRDICQRGTSLTIQCQVDSQVTMMFWYRQQPGQSLTLIATANQGSEATYESGFVIDKFPISRPNLTFSTLTVSNMSPEDSSIYLCSVEAGFGYTFGSGTRLTVV.

The rearrangement joins TRBV12-3 or TRBV12-4 to TRBJ1-6, with D unresolved. The ends were cut back, 5 bases at V and 12 bases at J, with 11 bases in the middle. This CDR3 has 12 residues. DNA of the CDR3: TGTGCCAGCAGTCTACCGGGAGGACCCCTCCACTTT. Translation: CASSLPGGPLHF.

This chain connects TRBV5-8 to TRBJ2-5, with TRBD1 matching over 9 bases. Trimming removed 4 bases from V and 4 bases from J; junction bases left unmatched: 11. The CDR3 has 16 residues. Germline CDR1 and CDR2: SGHTS and YDEGEE. The CDR3 region has the DNA TGTGCCAGCAGCCTGGCCTTACAGGGGGCTCGAGAGACCCAGTACTTC. Encoded protein: CASSLALQGARETQYF.

The V gene is TRBV5-1, the J gene TRBJ2-2; D not resolved. The V end lost 5 bases, the J end lost 6 bases, and 11 bases lay between the germline ends. Germline CDR1 is SGHRS and CDR2 is YFSETQ. The CDR3 covers 13 residues. CDR3 sequence (DNA): TGCGCCAGCAGTTCGAACGATGCCGGGGAGCTGTTTTTT. Protein product: CASSSNDAGELFF.

The V and J genes are TRBV15 and TRBJ2-3; 9 nucleotides match TRBD2. The CDR3 sequence is 18 residues long. CDR1 and CDR2 from the germline V gene are LNHNV and YYDKDF (reference sequence). The ends lost 3 bases at V and 2 bases at J; junction bases unmatched: 12. The CDR3 DNA follows: TGTGCCACCAGCAGTGGGGGGGCAGCGGGGGGACTCACAGATACGCAGTATTTT. Its protein product is CATSSGGAAGGLTDTQYF. Drawing the rest from reference TRBV15 and TRBJ2-3, the complete variable domain is DAMVIQNPRYQVTQFGKPVTLSCSQTLNHNVMYWYQQKSSQAPKLLFHYYDKDFNNEADTPDNFQSRRPNTSFCFLDIRSPGLGDTAMYLCATSSGGAAGGLTDTQYFGPGTRLTVL.

The chain is built from TRBV11-2 and TRBJ1-6; 7 nucleotides match TRBD1. The CDR3 covers 13 residues. CDR1 is SGHAT and CDR2 is FQNNGV in the germline V gene. The V gene end was trimmed by 5 bases and the J gene end by 14 bases; junction bases not matched to a gene: 9. For the CDR3, the DNA is TGTGCCAGCAGCCGACAGGGTAGGGTCACCCTCCACTTT. It yields the protein CASSRQGRVTLHF.

The chain recombines TRBV12-3 or TRBV12-4 with TRBJ2-2; TRBD1 matches at 8 bases. This CDR3 has 14 amino acids. The junction had 5 bases not matched to a gene; V was cut back by 5 bases and J by 6 bases. The CDR3 nucleotides are TGTGCCAGCAGTCTGACAGGGGTCCCCGGGGAGCTGTTTTTT. Translating gives CASSLTGVPGELFF.

The chain has TRBV18 and TRBJ1-1; 9 bases fit TRBD1. Germline V gene data show CDR1 as KGHSH and CDR2 as LQKENI. This CDR3 spans 15 amino acids. With V trimmed by 2 bases and J by 3 bases, 4 bases remained unmatched. CDR3 sequence: CASSPGQGSYTEAFF. For the CDR3, the DNA is TGTGCCAGCTCACCAGGACAGGGGTCATACACTGAAGCTTTCTTT.

This chain joins TRBV7-9 and TRBJ2-7; TRBD1 aligns across 8 bases. CDR1 is SEHNR and CDR2 is FQNEAQ in the germline V gene (reference sequence). V shed 7 bases, J shed 4 bases, and the junction held 9 bases outside the gene matches. This CDR3 comprises 14 residues. The chain's CDR3 is CASTPGQGTYEQYF. Written as DNA, the CDR3 is TGTGCCAGCACCCCTGGACAGGGAACATACGAGCAGTACTTC.

The gene calls are TRBV29-1 and TRBJ2-2; 14 positions match TRBD2. The V segment lost 6 bases and the J segment 5 bases; nucleotides outside the gene matches: 5. This CDR3 has 15 amino acids. Looked up from germline, CDR1 is SQVTM and CDR2 is ANQGSEA. The CDR3 here is CSVGTSGSFTGELFF. CDR3 nucleotide sequence: TGCAGCGTGGGGACTAGCGGGAGTTTTACCGGGGAGCTGTTTTTT.

In the case of this clonotype: One junction end does not reproduce the germline sequence, and a read error may be involved. This chain uses TRBV18 with TRBJ2-5, with D possibly TRBD1 on 5 matching bases. The CDR3 is 14 amino acids. CDR1 is KGHSH and CDR2 is LQKENI in the germline V gene. CDR3 in amino acids: CASSPQASVETQYF. The DNA for the CDR3 is TGTGCCAGCTCCCCACAGGCTTCGGTTGAGACCCAGTACTTC.

This sequence joins TRBV7-2 and TRBJ2-7; D ambiguous. The ends were cut back, 5 bases at V and 0 bases at J, with 11 bases in the middle. Looked up from germline, CDR1 is SGHTA and CDR2 is FQGNSA. This CDR3 is 14 amino acids long. Written as DNA, the CDR3 is TGTGCCAGCAGCCTGGACGGAAGCTCCTACGAGCAGTACTTC. This translates into CASSLDGSSYEQYF.

V and J are TRBV6-1 and TRBJ2-6, with 9 positions matching TRBD1. Germline V gene sequence: CDR1 MNHNS, CDR2 SASEGT. The CDR3 contains 18 residues. V dropped 6 bases and J dropped 0; count of bases not matched to a gene: 9. The CDR3 sequence is CASRSRDRERSGANVLTF. CDR3 bases: TGTGCCAGCAGATCCCGGGACAGGGAACGCTCTGGGGCCAACGTCCTGACTTTC.

The rearrangement links TRBV4-3 to TRBJ1-2, with D perhaps TRBD1 (5 bases). This CDR3 spans 16 amino acids. Germline assignment: CDR1 LGHNA and CDR2 YSLEER. V gave up 1 base and J gave up 8 bases, with 20 bases separating them. CDR3 sequence (DNA): TGCGCCAGCAGCCAAGTCGGTGGGGGGAGATCCTACGGCTACACCTTC. Amino acids: CASSQVGGGRSYGYTF.

This clonotype was picked up one time. The chain has TRBV29-1 and TRBJ2-1; 9 nucleotides match TRBD2. Germline CDR1 SQVTM, CDR2 ANQGSEA. The CDR3 sequence is 14 residues long. The junction had 4 bases not matched to a gene; V was cut back by 7 bases and J by 0 bases. The CDR3: CSGSSGSSYNEQFF. CDR3 in DNA: TGCAGCGGTAGTAGCGGGAGCTCCTACAATGAGCAGTTCTTC.

The gene calls are TRBV12-3 or TRBV12-4 and TRBJ2-3, with 7 bases lining up with TRBD1. The CDR3 contains 15 residues. Trimming removed 0 bases from V and 1 base from J; junction bases left unmatched: 1. CDR3 sequence: CASSLAQGGTDTQYF. In nucleotides, the CDR3 is TGTGCCAGCAGTTTAGCGCAGGGGGGCACAGATACGCAGTATTTT.

This chain connects TRBV7-9 to TRBJ2-7; 12 bases agree with TRBD1. CDR1 and CDR2 from the germline V gene are SEHNR and FQNEAQ (reference sequence). This CDR3 region has 15 residues. J gave up 5 bases and V 5 bases, and 7 bases lay outside the gene matches. CDR3: CASSQRGTGGNEQYF. CDR3 nucleotide sequence: TGTGCCAGCAGCCAGAGAGGGACAGGGGGCAACGAGCAGTACTTC.

V and J are TRBV10-3 and TRBJ2-7, with D possibly called TRBD1 or TRBD2 (5 bases each). The CDR3 consists of 15 residues. Trimming removed 3 bases from V and 1 base from J, with 13 bases in between. CDR1 ENHRY and CDR2 SYGVKD come from the germline V gene. CDR3 region: CAISEARGSSYEQYF. The DNA of the CDR3 is TGTGCCATCAGTGAAGCTCGGGGCAGTTCCTACGAGCAGTACTTC.

This clonotype has a single count. V and J are TRBV19 and TRBJ2-7, with D uncertain. The CDR3 is 17 amino acids. Germline V gene data show CDR1 as LNHDA and CDR2 as SQIVND (reference sequence). Trimming took off 2 bases at V and 1 base at J, with 18 bases between the two ends. CDR3: CASSISPTGQGSYEQYF. In DNA, the CDR3 is TGTGCCAGTAGTATATCTCCGACGGGTCAAGGGTCCTACGAGCAGTACTTC.